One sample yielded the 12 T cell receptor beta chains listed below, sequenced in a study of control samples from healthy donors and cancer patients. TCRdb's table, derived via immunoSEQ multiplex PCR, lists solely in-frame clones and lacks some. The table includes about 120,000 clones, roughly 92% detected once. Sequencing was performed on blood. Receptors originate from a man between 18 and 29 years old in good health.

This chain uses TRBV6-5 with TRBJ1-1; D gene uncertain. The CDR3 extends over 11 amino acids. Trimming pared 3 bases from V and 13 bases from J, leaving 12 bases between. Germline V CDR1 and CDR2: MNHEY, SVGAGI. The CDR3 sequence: CASSYVDTLFF. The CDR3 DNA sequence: TGTGCCAGCAGTTATGTTGATACCCTTTTCTTT.

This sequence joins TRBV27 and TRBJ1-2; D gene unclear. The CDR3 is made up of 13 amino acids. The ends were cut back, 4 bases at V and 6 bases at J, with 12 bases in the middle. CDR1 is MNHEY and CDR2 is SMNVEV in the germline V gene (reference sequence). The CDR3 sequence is CASSSFLRHGYTF. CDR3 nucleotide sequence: TGTGCCAGCAGTTCTTTCCTTCGCCATGGCTACACCTTC.

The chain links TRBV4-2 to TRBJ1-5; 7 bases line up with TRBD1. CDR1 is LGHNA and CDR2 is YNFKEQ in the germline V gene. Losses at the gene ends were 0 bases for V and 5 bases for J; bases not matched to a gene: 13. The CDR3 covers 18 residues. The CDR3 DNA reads TGTGCCAGCAGCCAAGACCTTTACCGACAGGGCAGGGATCAGCCCCAGCATTTT. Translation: CASSQDLYRQGRDQPQHF.

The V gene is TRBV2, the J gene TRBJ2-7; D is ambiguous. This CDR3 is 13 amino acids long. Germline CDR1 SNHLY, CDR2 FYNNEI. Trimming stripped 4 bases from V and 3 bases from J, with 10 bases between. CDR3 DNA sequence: TGTGCCAGCAGTGCCTCTCGATACTACGAGCAGTACTTC. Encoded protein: CASSASRYYEQYF. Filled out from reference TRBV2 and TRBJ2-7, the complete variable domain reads EPEVTQTPSHQVTQMGQEVILRCVPISNHLYFYWYRQILGQKVEFLVSFYNNEISEKSEIFDDQFSVERPDGSNFTLKIRSTKLEDSAMYFCASSASRYYEQYFGPGTRLTVT.

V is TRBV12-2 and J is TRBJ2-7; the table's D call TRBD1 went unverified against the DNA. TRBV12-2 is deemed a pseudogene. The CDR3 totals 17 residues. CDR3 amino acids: CASRFISRGHNSYEQYF. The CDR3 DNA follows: TGTGCAAGTCGCTTCATCTCAAGGGGGCATAACTCCTACGAGCAGTACTTC.

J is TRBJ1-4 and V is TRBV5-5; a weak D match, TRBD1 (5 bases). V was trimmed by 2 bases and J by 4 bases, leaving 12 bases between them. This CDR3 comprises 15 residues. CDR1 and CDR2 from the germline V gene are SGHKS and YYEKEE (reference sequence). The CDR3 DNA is TGTGCCAGCAGCTTCACGGGGCTTGATAATGAAAAACTGTTTTTT. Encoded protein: CASSFTGLDNEKLFF.

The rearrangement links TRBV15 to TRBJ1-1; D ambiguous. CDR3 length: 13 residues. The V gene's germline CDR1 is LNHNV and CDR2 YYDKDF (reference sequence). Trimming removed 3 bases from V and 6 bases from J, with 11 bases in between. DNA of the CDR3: TGTGCCACCAGCAGTCCCCCTCTTCCTGAAGCTTTCTTT. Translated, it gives CATSSPPLPEAFF.

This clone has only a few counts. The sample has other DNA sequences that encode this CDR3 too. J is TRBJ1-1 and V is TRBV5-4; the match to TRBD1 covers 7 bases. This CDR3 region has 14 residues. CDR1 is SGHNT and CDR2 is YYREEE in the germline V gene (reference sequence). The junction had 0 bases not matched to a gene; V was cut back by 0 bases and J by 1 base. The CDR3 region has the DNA TGTGCCAGCAGCTTGGACAGGGGGAACACTGAAGCTTTCTTT. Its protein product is CASSLDRGNTEAFF.

In DNA, the CDR3 is TGTGCCAGCAGCAACACCGCCAGGGGGGGCACTGAAGCTTTCTTT. Protein sequence: CASSNTARGGTEAFF. This chain connects TRBV6-6 to TRBJ1-1, with 7 bases lining up with TRBD1. V shed 6 bases, J shed 4 bases, and the junction held 11 bases outside the gene matches. The CDR3 loop spans 15 amino acids. From germline, CDR1 is MNHNY and CDR2 SVGAGI (reference sequence).

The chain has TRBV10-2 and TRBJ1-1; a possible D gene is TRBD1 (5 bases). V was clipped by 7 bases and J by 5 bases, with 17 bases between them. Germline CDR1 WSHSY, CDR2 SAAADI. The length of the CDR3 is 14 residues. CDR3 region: CASTSSTVLTEAFF. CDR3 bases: TGCGCCAGCACTTCATCGACAGTTTTAACTGAAGCTTTCTTT.

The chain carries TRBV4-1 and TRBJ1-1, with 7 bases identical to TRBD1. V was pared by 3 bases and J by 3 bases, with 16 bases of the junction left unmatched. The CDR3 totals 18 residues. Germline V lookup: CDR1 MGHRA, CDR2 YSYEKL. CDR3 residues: CASSHGRGGFRFDTEAFF. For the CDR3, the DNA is TGCGCCAGCAGCCACGGACGAGGGGGCTTTCGGTTTGACACTGAAGCTTTCTTT.

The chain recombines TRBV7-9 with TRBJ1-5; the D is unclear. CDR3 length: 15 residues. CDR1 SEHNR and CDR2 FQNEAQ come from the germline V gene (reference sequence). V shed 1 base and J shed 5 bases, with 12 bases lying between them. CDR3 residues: CASSLGGGSYQPQHF. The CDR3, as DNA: TGTGCCAGCAGCTTAGGAGGTGGGTCTTATCAGCCCCAGCATTTT. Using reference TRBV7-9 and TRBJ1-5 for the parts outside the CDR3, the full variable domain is DTGVSQNPRHKITKRGQNVTFRCDPISEHNRLYWYRQTLGQGPEFLTYFQNEAQLEKSRLLSDRFSAERPKGSFSTLEIQRTEQGDSAMYLCASSLGGGSYQPQHFGDGTRLSIL.